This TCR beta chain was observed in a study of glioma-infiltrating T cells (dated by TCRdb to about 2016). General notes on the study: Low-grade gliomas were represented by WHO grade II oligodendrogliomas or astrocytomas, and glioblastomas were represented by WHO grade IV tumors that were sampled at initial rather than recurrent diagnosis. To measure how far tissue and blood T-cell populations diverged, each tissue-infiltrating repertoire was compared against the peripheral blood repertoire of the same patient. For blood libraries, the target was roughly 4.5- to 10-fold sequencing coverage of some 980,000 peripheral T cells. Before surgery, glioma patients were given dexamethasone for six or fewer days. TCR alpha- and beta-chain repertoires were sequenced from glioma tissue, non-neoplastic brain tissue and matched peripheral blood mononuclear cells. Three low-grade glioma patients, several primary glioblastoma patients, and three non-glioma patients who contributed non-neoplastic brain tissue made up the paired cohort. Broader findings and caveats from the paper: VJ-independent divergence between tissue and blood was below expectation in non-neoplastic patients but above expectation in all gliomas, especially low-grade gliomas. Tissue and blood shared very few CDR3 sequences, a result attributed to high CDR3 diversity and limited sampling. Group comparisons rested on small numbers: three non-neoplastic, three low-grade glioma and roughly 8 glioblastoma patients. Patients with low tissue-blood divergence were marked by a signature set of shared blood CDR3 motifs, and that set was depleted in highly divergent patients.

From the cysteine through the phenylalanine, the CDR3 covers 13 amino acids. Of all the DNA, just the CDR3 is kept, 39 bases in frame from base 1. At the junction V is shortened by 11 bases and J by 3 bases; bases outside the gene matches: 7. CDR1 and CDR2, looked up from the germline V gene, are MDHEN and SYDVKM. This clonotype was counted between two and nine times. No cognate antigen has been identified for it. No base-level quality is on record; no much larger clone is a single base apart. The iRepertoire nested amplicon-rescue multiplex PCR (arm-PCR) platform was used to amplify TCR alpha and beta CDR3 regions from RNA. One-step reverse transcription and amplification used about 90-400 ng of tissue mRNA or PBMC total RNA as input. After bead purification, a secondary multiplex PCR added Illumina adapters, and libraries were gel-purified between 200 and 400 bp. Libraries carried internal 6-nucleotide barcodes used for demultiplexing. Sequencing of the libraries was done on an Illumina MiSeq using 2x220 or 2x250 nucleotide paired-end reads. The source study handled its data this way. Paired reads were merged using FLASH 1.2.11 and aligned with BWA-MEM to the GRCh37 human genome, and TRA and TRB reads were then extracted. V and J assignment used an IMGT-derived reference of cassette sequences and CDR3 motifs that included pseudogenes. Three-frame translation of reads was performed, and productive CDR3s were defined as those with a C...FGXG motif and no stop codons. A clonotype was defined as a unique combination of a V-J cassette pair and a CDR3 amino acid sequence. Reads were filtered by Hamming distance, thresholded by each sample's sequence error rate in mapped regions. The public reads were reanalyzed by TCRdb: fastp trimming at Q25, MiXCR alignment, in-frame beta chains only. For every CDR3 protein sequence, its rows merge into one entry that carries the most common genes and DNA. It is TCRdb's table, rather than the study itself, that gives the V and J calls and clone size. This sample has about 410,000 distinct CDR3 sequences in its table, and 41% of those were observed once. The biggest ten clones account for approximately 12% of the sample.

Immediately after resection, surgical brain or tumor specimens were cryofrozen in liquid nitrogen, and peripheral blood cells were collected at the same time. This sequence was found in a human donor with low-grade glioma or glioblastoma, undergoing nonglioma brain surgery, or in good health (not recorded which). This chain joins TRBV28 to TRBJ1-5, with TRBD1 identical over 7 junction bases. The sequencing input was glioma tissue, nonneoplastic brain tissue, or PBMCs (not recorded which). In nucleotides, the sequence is TGTGCCGGGAACAGGGGAGACAATCAGCCCCAGCATTTT. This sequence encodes CAGNRGDNQPQHF.